The 4 T cell receptor beta chains in this list originate from one sample, sequenced in a study of Tregs in tolerant kidney transplant recipients. The data were produced by immunoSEQ multiplex PCR, yet TCRdb's version contains in-frame clones alone and is incomplete. This table has some 14,000 clones, over 85% appearing once. The source material was CD8+ T cells from blood. The receptors originated from a human donor in good health.

V is TRBV5-1 and J is TRBJ2-1; tentative D call: TRBD2 (5 bases). This CDR3 has 14 amino acids. V dropped 3 bases and J dropped 3 bases, with 10 bases sitting between them. CDR1 is SGHRS and CDR2 is YFSETQ in the germline V gene. CDR3 sequence reads: CASSWVDFYNEQFF. CDR3 coding DNA: TGCGCCAGCAGCTGGGTGGACTTCTACAATGAGCAGTTCTTC.

The genes are TRBV7-6 and TRBJ1-5; D remains unclear. CDR3 size: 13 residues. The germline CDR1 and CDR2 sequences are SGHVS and FNYEAQ. Trimming stripped 5 bases from V and 4 bases from J, with 9 bases between. The CDR3, as DNA: TGTGCCAGCAGCAGCCGGCTTAATCAGCCCCAGCATTTT. Translating it yields CASSSRLNQPQHF.

J is TRBJ2-7 and V is TRBV7-2, with TRBD1 matching 7 bases. Germline CDR1 SGHTA, CDR2 FQGNSA. The CDR3 is 12 residues long. V was clipped by 5 bases and J by 3 bases; unmatched bases: 1. DNA of the CDR3: TGTGCCAGCAGCCCAGGGGGCTACGAGCAGTACTTC. As protein: CASSPGGYEQYF.

A word on this clone: A read error may account for a junction end that differs from germline. The genes are TRBV6-5 and TRBJ2-5; D tentatively fits TRBD1 or TRBD2 (5 bases each). The CDR3 has 12 amino acids. The germline gives CDR1 MNHEY, CDR2 SVGAGI. The CDR3 here is CASSRDQETQYF. As DNA, the CDR3 is TGTGCCAGCAGTAGGGACCAGGAGACCCAGTACTTC.